Here is one TCR beta chain with its context. Repertoires were generated with immunoSEQ multiplex PCR, while TCRdb's copy carries only in-frame clones and drops some. The sample lists some 40,000 clones; roughly nine tenths were seen once. This sample was included in a study of T cell changes during pregnancy in multiple sclerosis. Per the germline V gene, CDR1 is MRHNA and CDR2 is SNTAGT. J gave up 7 bases and V 6 bases, and 8 bases lay outside the gene matches. The CDR3 runs to 13 residues. The chain has TRBV6-4 and TRBJ1-1, with 7 bases lining up with TRBD1. The sequencing used CD4+ T cells from peripheral blood mononuclear cells, collected in the first trimester of pregnancy. The sequence was obtained from a female donor with multiple sclerosis, enrolled in a pregnancy study. The CDR3 DNA reads as TGTGCCAGCAGGTTGACAGGGAAGGGTGAAGCTTTCTTT. It yields the protein CASRLTGKGEAFF.